This TCR beta chain was sequenced for a study of blood T cells in healthy people across ages. About the study: The template switching approach captured approximately one barcoded beta molecule for every two T cells.

Aged roughly 6 to 95, donors were systemically healthy Caucasians from Russia. Germline-derived CDR1 and CDR2 are LGHDT and YNNKEL (reference sequence). This CDR3 is 17 amino acids long. V lost 3 bases, J lost 2 bases, and 17 bases lay in between. It was with a sample-barcoded 5' primer and a J-beta primer mix that a second PCR of roughly 7 to 12 cycles was run. TCRdb re-analysed the 5' RACE reads in MiXCR, keeping a single row per CDR3 protein. The sample has about 510,000 distinct CDR3 sequences, roughly a quarter seen once; the top ten hold approximately 3.6%. The sample holds a few counts of this clonotype. The same sample was also used in a study of T cells of mothers and their children.

The sequence was collected from a boy aged 2-15 years in good health. The rearrangement uses TRBV3-1 and TRBJ1-3; D remains ambiguous. The source material was blood. The DNA of the CDR3 is TGTGCCAGCAGCCAGGAACCTCCGCGGGGAGCTGGAAACACCATATATTTT. Amino acid sequence: CASSQEPPRGAGNTIYF.